The sequence of this TCR beta chain was determined in a study of blood T cell repertoires in COVID-19. Study-wide context: Donors in the United States, Italy and Spain gave samples during acute or convalescent COVID-19. Nucleic acid was either cDNA or gDNA, and it came from T cells, B-cell-depleted T cells, or PBMCs.

Trimming pared 5 bases from V and 0 bases from J, leaving 5 bases between. This CDR3 has 13 amino acids. In the authors' workflow: For nucleated cells, counts were estimated from reference gene primer amplification. Sequenced by immunoSEQ multiplex PCR; TCRdb stores in-frame clones only, minus some. V and J calls and clone size are copied from that table; D and trimming were computed from the DNA. The sample carries about 42,000 clones, more than 80% recorded once. The rearrangement joins TRBV12-3 or TRBV12-4 to TRBJ1-5, with D hard to call. Specimen: peripheral blood. This sequence originates from a man between 25 and 39 years old with active or convalescent COVID-19. The CDR3 sequence is CASSTISNQPQHF. CDR3 sequence (DNA): TGTGCCAGCAGTACTATTAGCAATCAGCCCCAGCATTTT.